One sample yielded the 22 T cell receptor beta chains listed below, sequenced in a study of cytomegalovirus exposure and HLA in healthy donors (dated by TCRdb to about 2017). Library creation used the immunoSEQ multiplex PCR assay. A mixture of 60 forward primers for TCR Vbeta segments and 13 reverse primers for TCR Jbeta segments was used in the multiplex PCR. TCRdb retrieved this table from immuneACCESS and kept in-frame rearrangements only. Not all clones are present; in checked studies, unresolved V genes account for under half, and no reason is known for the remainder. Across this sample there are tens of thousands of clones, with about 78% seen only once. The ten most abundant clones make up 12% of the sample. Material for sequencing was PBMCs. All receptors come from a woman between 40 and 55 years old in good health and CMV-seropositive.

The CDR3 coding sequence is TGCGCCAGCAGTGATCCGGGACAGGGACCGTTCTTC. Translation: CASSDPGQGPFF. This sequence joins TRBV10-1 and TRBJ2-1, with TRBD1 matching over 9 bases. This CDR3 region has 12 residues. Per the germline V gene, CDR1 is WNHNN and CDR2 is SYGVQD (reference sequence). V shed 3 bases and J 15 bases; nucleotides not matched to a gene: 6.

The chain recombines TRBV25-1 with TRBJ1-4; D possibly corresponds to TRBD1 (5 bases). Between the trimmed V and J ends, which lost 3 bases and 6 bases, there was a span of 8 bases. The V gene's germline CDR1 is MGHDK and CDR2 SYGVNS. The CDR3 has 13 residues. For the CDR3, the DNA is TGTGCCAGCAGTGAGCAGGGTGATGAAAAACTGTTTTTT. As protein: CASSEQGDEKLFF.

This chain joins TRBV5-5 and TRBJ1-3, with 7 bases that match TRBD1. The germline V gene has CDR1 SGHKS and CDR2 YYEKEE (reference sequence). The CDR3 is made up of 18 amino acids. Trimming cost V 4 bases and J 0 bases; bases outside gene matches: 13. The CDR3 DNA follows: TGTGCCAGCAGCGCAAGCCCGGGACAGCGAGTCTCTGGAAACACCATATATTTT. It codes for CASSASPGQRVSGNTIYF.

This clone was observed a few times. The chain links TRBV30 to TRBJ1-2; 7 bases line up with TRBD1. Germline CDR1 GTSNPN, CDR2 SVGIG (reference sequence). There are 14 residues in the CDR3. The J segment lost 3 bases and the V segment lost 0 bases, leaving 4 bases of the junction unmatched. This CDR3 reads CAWSVQGRDYGYTF. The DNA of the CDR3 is TGTGCCTGGAGTGTACAGGGGCGCGACTATGGCTACACCTTC.

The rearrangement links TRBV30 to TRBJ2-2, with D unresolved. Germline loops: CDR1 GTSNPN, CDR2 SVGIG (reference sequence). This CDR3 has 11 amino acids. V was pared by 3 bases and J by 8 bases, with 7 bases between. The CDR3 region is CAWRQLGELFF. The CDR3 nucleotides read TGTGCCTGGAGGCAGTTAGGGGAGCTGTTTTTT.

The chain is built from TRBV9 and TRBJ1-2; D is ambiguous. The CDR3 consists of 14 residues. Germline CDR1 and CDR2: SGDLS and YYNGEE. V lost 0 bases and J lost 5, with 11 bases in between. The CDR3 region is CASSVDDGFYGYTF. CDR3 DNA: TGTGCCAGCAGCGTAGATGACGGGTTTTATGGCTACACCTTC.

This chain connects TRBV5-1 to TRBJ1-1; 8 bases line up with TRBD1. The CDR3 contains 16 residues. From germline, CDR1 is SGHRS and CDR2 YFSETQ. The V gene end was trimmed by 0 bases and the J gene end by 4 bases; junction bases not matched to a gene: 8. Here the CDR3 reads CASSLVRGQEATEAFF. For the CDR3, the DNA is TGCGCCAGCAGCTTGGTTAGGGGACAGGAGGCCACTGAAGCTTTCTTT.

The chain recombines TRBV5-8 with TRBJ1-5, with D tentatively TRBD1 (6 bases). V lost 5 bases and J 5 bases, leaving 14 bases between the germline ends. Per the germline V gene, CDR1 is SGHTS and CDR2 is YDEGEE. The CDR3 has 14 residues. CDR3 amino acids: CASSSEQGDQPQHF. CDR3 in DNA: TGTGCCAGCAGTTCGGAACAGGGAGATCAGCCCCAGCATTTT.

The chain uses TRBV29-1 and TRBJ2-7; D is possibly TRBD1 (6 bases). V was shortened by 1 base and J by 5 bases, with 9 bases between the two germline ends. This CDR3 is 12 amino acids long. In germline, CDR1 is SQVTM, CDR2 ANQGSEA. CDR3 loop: CSVEAGVDEQYF. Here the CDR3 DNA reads TGCAGCGTTGAAGCAGGGGTTGACGAGCAGTACTTC.

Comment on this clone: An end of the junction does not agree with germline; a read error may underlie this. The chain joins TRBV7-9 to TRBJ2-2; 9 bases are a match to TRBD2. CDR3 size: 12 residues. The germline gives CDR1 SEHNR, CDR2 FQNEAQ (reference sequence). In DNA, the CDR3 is TGTTCCAGCAGTCCACTAGCGGGCTCGCTGTTTTTT. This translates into CSSSPLAGSLFF.

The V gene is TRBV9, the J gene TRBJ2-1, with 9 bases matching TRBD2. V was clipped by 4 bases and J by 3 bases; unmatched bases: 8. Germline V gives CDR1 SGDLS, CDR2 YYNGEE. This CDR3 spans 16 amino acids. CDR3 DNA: TGTGCCAGCAGCCAGTTAAGCGGGGGGTTCTACAATGAGCAGTTCTTC. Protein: CASSQLSGGFYNEQFF. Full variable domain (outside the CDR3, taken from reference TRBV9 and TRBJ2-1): DSGVTQTPKHLITATGQRVTLRCSPRSGDLSVYWYQQSLDQGLQFLIQYYNGEERAKGNILERFSAQQFPDLHSELNLSSLELGDSALYFCASSQLSGGFYNEQFFGPGTRLTVL.

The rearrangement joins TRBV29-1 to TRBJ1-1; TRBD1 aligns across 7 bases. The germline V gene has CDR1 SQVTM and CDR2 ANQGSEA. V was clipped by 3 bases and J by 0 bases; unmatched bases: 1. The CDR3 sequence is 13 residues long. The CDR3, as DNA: TGCAGCGTTGACAGGGGGATGAACACTGAAGCTTTCTTT. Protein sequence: CSVDRGMNTEAFF.

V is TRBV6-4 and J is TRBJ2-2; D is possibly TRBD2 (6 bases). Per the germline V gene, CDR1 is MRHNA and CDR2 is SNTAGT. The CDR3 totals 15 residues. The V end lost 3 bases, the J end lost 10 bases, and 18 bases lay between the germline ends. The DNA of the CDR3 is TGTGCCAGCAGTGAGGAGGGCTCTAGTGGCCTGGAGCTGTTTTTT. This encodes CASSEEGSSGLELFF.

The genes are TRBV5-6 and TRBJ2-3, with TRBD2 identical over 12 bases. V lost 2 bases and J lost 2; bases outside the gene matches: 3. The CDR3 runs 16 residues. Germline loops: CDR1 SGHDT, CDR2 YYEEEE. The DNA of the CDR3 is TGTGCCAGCAGCTTTACTAGCGGGGGGCACACAGATACGCAGTATTTT. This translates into CASSFTSGGHTDTQYF.

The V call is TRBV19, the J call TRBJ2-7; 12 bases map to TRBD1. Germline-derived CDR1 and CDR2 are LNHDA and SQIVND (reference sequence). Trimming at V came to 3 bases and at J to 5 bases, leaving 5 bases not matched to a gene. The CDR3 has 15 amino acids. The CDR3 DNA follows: TGTGCCAGTAGTATTACCGGGACAGGGGGCAACGAGCAGTACTTC. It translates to CASSITGTGGNEQYF.

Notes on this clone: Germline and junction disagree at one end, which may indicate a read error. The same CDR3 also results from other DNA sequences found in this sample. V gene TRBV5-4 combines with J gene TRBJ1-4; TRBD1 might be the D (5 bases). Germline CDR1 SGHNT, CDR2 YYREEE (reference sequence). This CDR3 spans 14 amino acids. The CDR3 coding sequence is TGTGCCAGCAGCTTGGTAGGGGATGATGAAAAGCTGTTTTTT. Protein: CASSLVGDDEKLFF.

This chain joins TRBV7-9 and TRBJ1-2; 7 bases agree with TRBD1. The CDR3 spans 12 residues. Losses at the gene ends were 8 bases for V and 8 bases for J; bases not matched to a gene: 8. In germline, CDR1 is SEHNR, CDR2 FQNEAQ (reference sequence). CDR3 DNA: TGTGCCAGCCAGGAGGGGGCTGGAGGCTACACCTTC. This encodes CASQEGAGGYTF.

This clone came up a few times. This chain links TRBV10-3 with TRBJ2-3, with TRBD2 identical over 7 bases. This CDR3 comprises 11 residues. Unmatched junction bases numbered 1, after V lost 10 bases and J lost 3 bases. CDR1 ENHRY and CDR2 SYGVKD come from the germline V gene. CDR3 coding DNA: TGTGCCACGGGGGGTACAGATACGCAGTATTTT. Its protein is CATGGTDTQYF.

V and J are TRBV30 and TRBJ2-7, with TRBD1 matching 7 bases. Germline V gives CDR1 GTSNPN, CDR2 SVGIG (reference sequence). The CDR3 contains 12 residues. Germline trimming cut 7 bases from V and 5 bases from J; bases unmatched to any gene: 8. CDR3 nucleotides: TGTGCCTTTGGCACAGGGGTACACGAGCAGTACTTC. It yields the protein CAFGTGVHEQYF.

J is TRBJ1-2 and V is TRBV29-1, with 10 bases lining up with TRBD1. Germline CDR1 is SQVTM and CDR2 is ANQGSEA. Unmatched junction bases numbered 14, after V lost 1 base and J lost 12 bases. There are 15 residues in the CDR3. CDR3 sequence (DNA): TGCAGCGTTGAAGGGTGGCATGACAGGGGGCCCCGCAACACCTTC. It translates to CSVEGWHDRGPRNTF.

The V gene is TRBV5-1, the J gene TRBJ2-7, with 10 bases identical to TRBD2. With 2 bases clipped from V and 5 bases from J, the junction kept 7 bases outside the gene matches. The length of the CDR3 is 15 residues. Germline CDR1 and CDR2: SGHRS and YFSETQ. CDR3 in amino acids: CASSFSGGRPNEQYF. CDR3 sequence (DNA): TGCGCCAGCAGCTTTAGCGGGGGGCGCCCCAACGAGCAGTACTTC.

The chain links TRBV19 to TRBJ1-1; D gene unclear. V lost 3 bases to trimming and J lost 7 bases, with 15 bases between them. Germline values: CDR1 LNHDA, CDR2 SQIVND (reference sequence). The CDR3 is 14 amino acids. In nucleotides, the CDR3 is TGTGCCAGTAGTATCTCCGGGGAACACCATGAAGCTTTCTTT. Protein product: CASSISGEHHEAFF.